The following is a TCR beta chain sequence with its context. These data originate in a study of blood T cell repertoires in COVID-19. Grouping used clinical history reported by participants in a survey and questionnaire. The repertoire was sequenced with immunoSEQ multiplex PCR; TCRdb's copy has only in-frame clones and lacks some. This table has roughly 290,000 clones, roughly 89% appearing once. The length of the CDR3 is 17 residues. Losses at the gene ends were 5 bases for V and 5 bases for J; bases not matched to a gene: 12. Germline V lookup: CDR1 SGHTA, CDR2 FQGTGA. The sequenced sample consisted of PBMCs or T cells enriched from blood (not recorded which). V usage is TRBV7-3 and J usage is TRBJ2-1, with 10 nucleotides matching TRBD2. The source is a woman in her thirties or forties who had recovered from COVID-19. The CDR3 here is CASSGQGPLAGDNEQFF. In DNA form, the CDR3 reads TGTGCCAGCAGCGGCCAAGGTCCCCTAGCGGGAGACAATGAGCAGTTCTTC. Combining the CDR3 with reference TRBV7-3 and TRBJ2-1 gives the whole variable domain GAGVSQTPSNKVTEKGKYVELRCDPISGHTALYWYRQSLGQGPEFLIYFQGTGAADDSGLPNDRFFAVRPEGSVSTLKIQRTERGDSAVYLCASSGQGPLAGDNEQFFGPGTRLTVL.